Given below is one T cell receptor (beta chain) in context. The antigen is undetermined. Relative to the germline gene, one junction end is altered; a read error may explain this. The data stem from a study of CD8+CD57+ T cells in acquired aplastic anemia. CDR3 and TCR beta VDJ profiling relied on genomic DNA as the template. In TCRdb, the reads were re-called with MiXCR into one record per CDR3 protein. This repertoire shows about 180,000 distinct CDR3 sequences, just over 45% found once; its top ten account for about 2.9%. CDR1 is ENHRY and CDR2 is SYGVKD in the germline V gene. The CDR3 contains 15 residues. Study-wide results and caveats: Twenty-nine sequences, all CD8+ CDR3, were shared between patients and controls.

Sequencing was carried out using sorted CD4+, CD8+, or CD8+CD57+ T cells (not recorded which) from PBMCs. This clonotype was obtained from a human donor in good health. The chain employs TRBV10-3 and TRBJ2-5, with 9 bases identical to TRBD2. This CDR3 is CASSYLAGNRETQYF. CDR3 coding DNA: TGTGCCAGCAGTTATCTAGCGGGAAATAGAGAGACCCAGTACTTC.